The present T cell receptor (beta chain) was sequenced within a study of cytomegalovirus exposure and HLA in healthy donors. Looked up from germline, CDR1 is LNHDA and CDR2 is SQIVND (reference sequence). The CDR3 contains 14 residues. V lost 6 bases and J lost 0, with 12 bases in between. PCR used 60 Vbeta primers and 13 Jbeta primers. Measured with immunoSEQ multiplex PCR; TCRdb has only the in-frame clones, and not every one. In the table there are 160,000 or so clones, roughly 84% of which are singletons. The sequence was obtained from a woman younger than 30 in good health and CMV-seronegative. Sequences were obtained from PBMCs. The V gene is TRBV19, the J gene TRBJ2-7; D may be TRBD2 (5 bases). The CDR3 coding sequence is TGTGCCAGTAGGTCGGCGGGCTTCTCCTACGAGCAGTACTTC. Its protein is CASRSAGFSYEQYF.